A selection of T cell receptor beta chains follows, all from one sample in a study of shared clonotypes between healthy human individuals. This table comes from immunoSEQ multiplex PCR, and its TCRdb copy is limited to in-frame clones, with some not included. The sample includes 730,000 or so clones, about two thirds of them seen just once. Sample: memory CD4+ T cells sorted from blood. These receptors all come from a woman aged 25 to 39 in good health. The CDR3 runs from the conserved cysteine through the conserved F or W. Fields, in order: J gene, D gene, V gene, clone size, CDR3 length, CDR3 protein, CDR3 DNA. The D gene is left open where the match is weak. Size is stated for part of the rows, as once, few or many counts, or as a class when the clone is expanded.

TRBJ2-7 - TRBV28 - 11 CASSVSYEQYF TGTGCCAGCAGTGTATCCTACGAGCAGTACTTC
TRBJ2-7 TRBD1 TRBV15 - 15 CATSTRQGSGYEQYF TGTGCCACCAGCACAAGACAGGGGAGCGGCTACGAGCAGTACTTC
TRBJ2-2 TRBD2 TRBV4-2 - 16 CASSQDRTSGTGELFF TGTGCCAGCAGCCAAGATCGGACTAGCGGGACCGGGGAGCTGTTTTTT
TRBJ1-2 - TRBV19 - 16 CASKNPNRGQNYGYTF TGTGCCAGTAAGAACCCCAACCGCGGACAGAACTATGGCTACACCTTC
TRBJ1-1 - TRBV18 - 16 CASSPKGVRQNTEAFF TGTGCCAGCTCACCTAAGGGGGTCAGACAGAACACTGAAGCTTTCTTT
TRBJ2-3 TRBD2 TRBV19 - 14 CATPRAGEADTQYF TGTGCCACCCCCCGAGCGGGAGAAGCAGATACGCAGTATTTT
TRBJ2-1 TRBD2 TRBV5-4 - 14 CASSFSGRAYEQFF TGTGCCAGCAGCTTTAGCGGGAGGGCCTATGAGCAGTTCTTC
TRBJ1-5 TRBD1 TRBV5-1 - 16 CASSPSSGGSNQPQHF TGCGCCAGCAGCCCCTCCTCAGGGGGTAGCAATCAGCCCCAGCATTTT
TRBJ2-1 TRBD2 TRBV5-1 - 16 CASSSAGGHSYNEQFF TGCGCCAGCAGCTCTGCGGGGGGACACTCCTACAATGAGCAGTTCTTC
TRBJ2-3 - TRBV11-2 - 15 CASSSRGSETDTQYF TGTGCCAGCAGCTCTCGGGGGAGCGAGACAGATACGCAGTATTTT
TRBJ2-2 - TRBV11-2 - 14 CASSLWLGTGELFF TGTGCCAGCAGCTTGTGGCTAGGCACCGGGGAGCTGTTTTTT
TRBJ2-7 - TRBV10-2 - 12 CASSEAMREQYF TGCGCCAGCAGTGAAGCCATGAGGGAGCAGTACTTC
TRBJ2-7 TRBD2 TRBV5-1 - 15 CASRSEREVPYEQYF TGCGCCAGCAGGTCGGAGCGGGAGGTTCCCTACGAGCAGTACTTC
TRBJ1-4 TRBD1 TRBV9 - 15 CASSDGTGRHEKLFF TGTGCCAGCAGCGACGGGACAGGGCGACATGAAAAACTGTTTTTT
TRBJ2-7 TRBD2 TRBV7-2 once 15 CASRRVGTSGYEQYF TGTGCCAGCAGGAGGGTGGGGACTAGCGGCTACGAGCAGTACTTC